The 27 T cell receptor beta chains in this list originate from one sample, sequenced in a study of shared clonotypes between healthy human individuals. Libraries were prepared by immunoSEQ multiplex PCR; TCRdb keeps only in-frame clonotypes and omits some of them. Of around 510,000 clones listed, roughly 95% are singletons. The source material was naive CD4+ T cells sorted from blood. The subset: CD45RA+ positively selected. The origin of the receptors is a woman aged 25 to 39 in good health.

This chain links TRBV28 with TRBJ2-7; tentatively, D is TRBD1 or TRBD2 (7 bases each). Trimming took 3 bases from V and 5 from J, leaving 17 bases between them. Germline CDR1 MDHEN, CDR2 SYDVKM. This CDR3 has 15 residues. The CDR3 loop is CASSFGGQGGDEQYF. In nucleotides, the CDR3 is TGTGCCAGCAGTTTCGGCGGTCAGGGGGGGGACGAGCAGTACTTC.

The chain joins TRBV10-2 to TRBJ2-3, with TRBD2 matching 8 bases. Germline V CDR1 and CDR2: WSHSY, SAAADI. The CDR3 consists of 16 residues. V was pared by 2 bases and J by 0 bases, with 4 bases of the junction left unmatched. The CDR3 DNA is TGCGCCAGCAGTGAGACGGGAGGGGGGAGCACAGATACGCAGTATTTT. Translation gives CASSETGGGSTDTQYF.

The V and J genes are TRBV5-3 and TRBJ1-5; D is ambiguous. TRBV5-3 is treated as an ORF (open reading frame) with a function not yet certain. V lost 4 bases and J 2 bases, leaving 7 bases between the germline ends. The CDR3 contains 13 residues. In nucleotides, the CDR3 is TGTGCCAGAAGCCGTGGGGGCAATCAGCCCCAGCATTTT. This encodes CARSRGGNQPQHF.

This chain connects TRBV28 to TRBJ2-1; a weak D match, TRBD2 (6 bases). The V gene's germline CDR1 is MDHEN and CDR2 SYDVKM. Trimming left V 1 base short and J 6 bases short, with 13 bases between. The CDR3 runs to 15 residues. Here the CDR3 reads CASSLSRAGGNEQFF. The CDR3 DNA reads as TGTGCCAGCAGTTTATCGAGGGCCGGGGGCAATGAGCAGTTCTTC.

This rearrangement joins TRBV6-5 to TRBJ1-4; 7 bases agree with TRBD1. The V segment lost 8 bases and the J segment 8 bases; nucleotides outside the gene matches: 8. Germline V gives CDR1 MNHEY, CDR2 SVGAGI. This CDR3 has 13 amino acids. CDR3 in DNA: TGTGCCAGCGAAGGGGGCCTCGGCGAAAAACTGTTTTTT. Protein product: CASEGGLGEKLFF.

V is TRBV6-4 and J is TRBJ2-7; TRBD1 aligns across 9 bases. Germline V gives CDR1 MRHNA, CDR2 SNTAGT. V lost 3 bases, J lost 5 bases, and 8 bases stayed unmatched. This CDR3 is built from 15 residues. In DNA form, the CDR3 reads TGTGCCAGCAGTGAAATTGGGACAGGGATCAACGAGCAGTACTTC. It translates to CASSEIGTGINEQYF.

The chain couples TRBV27 to TRBJ1-2, with 9 positions matching TRBD1. Germline V lookup: CDR1 MNHEY, CDR2 SMNVEV (reference sequence). The ends lost 5 bases at V and 4 bases at J; junction bases unmatched: 8. The CDR3 has 15 amino acids. The DNA for the CDR3 is TGTGCCAGCAGTACCACCGGGACAGGGACCTATGGCTACACCTTC. Protein sequence: CASSTTGTGTYGYTF.

The V and J genes are TRBV1 and TRBJ2-3; the listed D gene, TRBD2, was not tested against the DNA. TRBV1 is a pseudogene locus. This CDR3 is 18 amino acids long. The CDR3 is CTSSQDSYRGDRVGTQYF. The CDR3 coding sequence is TGCACCAGCAGCCAAGATTCGTATCGGGGGGATCGGGTAGGTACGCAGTATTTT.

The chain carries TRBV28 and TRBJ1-6; tentative D call: TRBD1 (5 bases). CDR3 length equals 14 residues. Per germline, CDR1 MDHEN and CDR2 SYDVKM. V lost 8 bases to trimming and J lost 0 bases, with 8 bases between them. The CDR3 loop reads CASGRGSYNSPLHF. The DNA for the CDR3 is TGTGCCAGCGGAAGGGGCTCCTATAATTCACCCCTCCACTTT.

This chain links TRBV28 with TRBJ2-5; TRBD1 agrees at 9 bases. V gave up 5 bases and J gave up 2 bases; unmatched junction bases: 15. The CDR3 covers 18 residues. Germline V gene lookup returns CDR1 MDHEN and CDR2 SYDVKM. The chain's CDR3 is CASSLFRWDRVFQETQYF. The CDR3 bases are TGTGCCAGCAGTCTCTTCCGGTGGGACAGGGTATTTCAAGAGACCCAGTACTTC.

For the CDR3, the DNA is TGCGCCAGCAGTGACGCCCAAGGATTGTACAATGAGCAGTTCTTC. Its protein is CASSDAQGLYNEQFF. The chain recombines TRBV10-2 with TRBJ2-1; D call uncertain. The CDR3 extends over 15 amino acids. The V end was cut by 3 bases, the J end by 4 bases, with 13 bases between. Per the germline V gene, CDR1 is WSHSY and CDR2 is SAAADI.

The V and J genes are TRBV7-9 and TRBJ2-3; D unclear. The CDR3 totals 13 residues. The germline gives CDR1 SEHNR, CDR2 FQNEAQ (reference sequence). Trimming stripped 3 bases from V and 4 bases from J, with 8 bases between. The CDR3 here is CASSFSLADTQYF. As DNA, the CDR3 is TGTGCCAGCAGCTTTTCACTGGCAGATACGCAGTATTTT.

The CDR3 region is CASSPVDRGRGNEQFF. The CDR3 DNA reads as TGTGCCAGCTCACCTGTTGACAGGGGGCGCGGAAATGAGCAGTTCTTC. The V call is TRBV18, the J call TRBJ2-1; 10 positions match TRBD1. The length of the CDR3 is 16 residues. Unmatched junction bases numbered 9, after V lost 3 bases and J lost 7 bases. Germline V lookup: CDR1 KGHSH, CDR2 LQKENI. Filled out from reference TRBV18 and TRBJ2-1, the complete variable domain reads NAGVMQNPRHLVRRRGQEARLRCSPMKGHSHVYWYRQLPEEGLKFMVYLQKENIIDESGMPKERFSAEFPKEGPSILRIQQVVRGDSAAYFCASSPVDRGRGNEQFFGPGTRLTVL.

The rearrangement links TRBV28 to TRBJ1-2, with a weak D call TRBD1 (6 bases). The germline V gene has CDR1 MDHEN and CDR2 SYDVKM. Deletions cut 2 bases from V and 8 bases from J, with 12 bases between. This CDR3 region has 13 residues. The CDR3 region is CASSLRGSRGYTF. DNA for the CDR3: TGTGCCAGCAGTTTAAGGGGGTCCCGGGGCTACACCTTC.

This chain joins TRBV5-1 and TRBJ1-1, with 7 bases aligning to TRBD1. V was clipped by 1 base and J by 2 bases; unmatched bases: 11. CDR3 size: 17 residues. CDR1 and CDR2 (germline): SGHRS, YFSETQ. The CDR3 loop reads CASSLRAGGTLNTEAFF. The CDR3 nucleotides are TGCGCCAGCAGCTTGCGGGCAGGGGGTACCTTAAACACTGAAGCTTTCTTT.

The CDR3 DNA is TGCGCCAGCAGCGGGGCCGTAGCGGGAGACAGAGAGACCCAGTACTTC. It encodes CASSGAVAGDRETQYF. This chain uses TRBV5-1 with TRBJ2-5; 9 bases map to TRBD2. This CDR3 contains 16 residues. Germline V gene sequence: CDR1 SGHRS, CDR2 YFSETQ. With V trimmed by 4 bases and J by 4 bases, 11 bases remained unmatched. The full variable domain, rest sourced from reference TRBV5-1 and TRBJ2-5, is KAGVTQTPRYLIKTRGQQVTLSCSPISGHRSVSWYQQTPGQGLQFLFEYFSETQRNKGNFPGRFSGRQFSNSRSEMNVSTLELGDSALYLCASSGAVAGDRETQYFGPGTRLLVL.

The chain joins TRBV6-1 to TRBJ1-2; TRBD1 aligns across 9 bases. The CDR3 has 15 amino acids. V dropped 5 bases and J dropped 4; count of bases not matched to a gene: 8. CDR1 MNHNS and CDR2 SASEGT come from the germline V gene. CDR3 residues: CASSSQGARGYGYTF. The CDR3 bases are TGTGCCAGCAGTTCACAGGGGGCGCGAGGCTATGGCTACACCTTC.

The chain carries TRBV28 and TRBJ1-5, with a possible D match to TRBD1 (6 bases). The CDR3 spans 15 residues. V shed 7 bases and J shed 4 bases, with 17 bases lying between them. The germline V gene has CDR1 MDHEN and CDR2 SYDVKM. The CDR3: CASTTPGAPNQPQHF. As DNA, the CDR3 is TGTGCCAGCACAACGCCGGGGGCGCCGAATCAGCCCCAGCATTTT.

The rearrangement uses TRBV9 and TRBJ2-7; 11 bases fit TRBD2. Trimming took 3 bases from V and 2 from J; bases not matched to a gene: 4. This CDR3 comprises 15 residues. Germline V gene sequence: CDR1 SGDLS, CDR2 YYNGEE. The CDR3, as DNA: TGTGCCAGCAGCGAAGGGACTAGCGGTACCTACGAGCAGTACTTC. Translating gives CASSEGTSGTYEQYF.

The chain has TRBV18 and TRBJ2-1; D call uncertain. V was pared by 2 bases and J by 8 bases, with 7 bases between. Germline V lookup: CDR1 KGHSH, CDR2 LQKENI. The CDR3 has 12 amino acids. Here the CDR3 reads CASSPRMDEQFF. The CDR3 DNA reads as TGTGCCAGCTCACCAAGAATGGATGAGCAGTTCTTC.

V is TRBV28 and J is TRBJ2-5; TRBD2 is a possible D gene (5 bases). The J call is uncertain, as TRBJ2-7 better fits the DNA end. Germline CDR1 and CDR2: MDHEN and SYDVKM. This CDR3 is built from 19 residues. CDR3 nucleotides: TGTGCCAGCAGTTCCATAACGCCCCGGGTGAGAGGGTTTGGGTACGAGCAGTACTTC. Protein sequence: CASSSITPRVRGFGYEQYF.

As to this clone: This CDR3 is also generated by other DNA sequences in the sample. The chain combines TRBV5-1 with TRBJ1-2; D perhaps matches TRBD1 (5 bases). This CDR3 is built from 12 residues. V was pared by 4 bases and J by 5 bases, with 9 bases between. CDR1 SGHRS and CDR2 YFSETQ come from the germline V gene. CDR3 nucleotide sequence: TGCGCCAGCAGCCTCGACAGTTATGGCTACACCTTC. Translating gives CASSLDSYGYTF.

This rearrangement joins TRBV5-1 to TRBJ2-7, with a tentative D call TRBD2 (5 bases). The CDR3 loop spans 15 amino acids. Trimming took off 0 bases at V and 3 bases at J, with 13 bases between the two ends. Germline V lookup: CDR1 SGHRS, CDR2 YFSETQ. CDR3 amino acids: CASSLGLIGGYEQYF. CDR3 DNA: TGCGCCAGCAGCTTGGGGCTTATTGGAGGCTACGAGCAGTACTTC.

The gene calls are TRBV6-5 and TRBJ1-1, with D uncertain. Germline V gene data show CDR1 as MNHEY and CDR2 as SVGAGI. V was shortened by 8 bases and J by 4 bases, with 20 bases between the two germline ends. This CDR3 spans 15 amino acids. The CDR3 DNA sequence: TGTGCCAGCGAGCCCACCTATCTCCAGAGCACTGAAGCTTTCTTT. This encodes CASEPTYLQSTEAFF.

Remarks on this clone: Other nucleotide sequences from this sample produce the same CDR3. V is TRBV5-1 and J is TRBJ2-1; TRBD2 matches at 9 bases. The CDR3 totals 16 residues. The V segment lost 4 bases and the J segment 0 bases; nucleotides outside the gene matches: 5. From germline, CDR1 is SGHRS and CDR2 YFSETQ. In DNA, the CDR3 is TGCGCCAGCAGCGTGACTAGCGGCAGCTCCTACAATGAGCAGTTCTTC. The encoded protein is CASSVTSGSSYNEQFF.

The gene calls are TRBV23-1 and TRBJ2-2, with 12 bases identical to TRBD2. TRBV23-1 is an ORF, and what it does is uncertain. V gave up 8 bases and J gave up 0 bases; unmatched junction bases: 7. The CDR3 loop spans 17 amino acids. The CDR3 DNA sequence: TGCGCCAGCCCTCGGACTAGCGGGAACGCGAACACCGGGGAGCTGTTTTTT. Amino acid sequence: CASPRTSGNANTGELFF.

The V and J genes are TRBV5-1 and TRBJ2-3; D uncertain. The CDR3 is 15 residues long. V was clipped by 3 bases and J by 4 bases, with 15 bases between them. Germline CDR1 and CDR2: SGHRS and YFSETQ. The CDR3 reads CASSSGLIASDTQYF. The CDR3 DNA follows: TGCGCCAGCAGCTCCGGGTTGATAGCATCAGATACGCAGTATTTT.